The clone carrying this TCR beta chain is deemed medium-sized (0.01 to 0.1%). Its target is unknown. This entry belongs to a study of breast tumors, draining lymph nodes, adjacent tissues. General study points: Tumor TCR diversity was below lymph nodes but above nontumor tissue.

Via MiXCR, TCRdb re-called the multiplex PCR reads, giving one row per CDR3 protein. Of fewer than 25,000 distinct CDR3 sequences listed, 32% were seen once; the top ten hold 11%. Sequences were obtained from breast tumor tissue. This clonotype was obtained from a female donor with breast cancer. Some clones in this sample may be carry-over from other donors' samples.

CDR3 sequence: CASSIRTSGNQARNEQFF. The CDR3 bases are TGTGCCAGTAGTATAAGAACTAGCGGGAATCAAGCCAGGAATGAGCAGTTCTTC. The chain joins TRBV19 to TRBJ2-1, with 10 bases that match TRBD2. The V and J ends lost 2 bases and 7 bases, in that order; junction bases with no gene match: 14. CDR3 length: 18 residues. Per the germline V gene, CDR1 is LNHDA and CDR2 is SQIVND (reference sequence).